This is a list of T cell receptor beta chains from one sample in a study of tumor-infiltrating lymphocytes in primary liver carcinoma. TCRdb re-derived calls from the multiplex PCR reads in MiXCR, one entry per CDR3 protein. This table holds 65,000 to 90,000 distinct CDR3 sequences, 72% found once. The sequenced material came from liver tumor tissue from sampling region 1. All receptors derive from a man aged 35 to 55 with primary liver carcinoma and hepatitis B virus infection. Both conserved end residues are part of each CDR3. D genes are given only for firm matches. The listing skips clone size in some rows; elsewhere it reads once, few, many or a size class.

DNA: TGCGCGAGCAGCAAGGCGGGAGGGTACAATGAGCAGTCCTTC
CDR3: CASSKAGGYNEQSF
J: TRBJ2-1
D: TRBD2
size: NA
V: TRBV4-1

DNA: TGTGCCAGCAGCCTATCTGCGGGAATATCTTACGAGAAATACTTC
CDR3: CASSLSAGISYEKYF
J: TRBJ2-7
D: NA
size: NA
V: TRBV11-2

DNA: TGCGGTGTTGAACCCCTGACTATCGGGACCTACAATGAGCAGTTCTTC
CDR3: CGVEPLTIGTYNEQFF
J: TRBJ2-1
D: NA
size: NA
V: TRBV29-1

DNA: TGTGCCAGCACCCCCGGGACAAACACATATACGCAGTATTTT
CDR3: CASTPGTNTYTQYF
J: TRBJ2-3
D: NA
size: once
V: TRBV28

DNA: TGTGCCAGCAGTAGACTAACGGGAGTAACCGGGGAGCTGTTTTTT
CDR3: CASSRLTGVTGELFF
J: TRBJ2-2
D: NA
size: NA
V: TRBV6-5

DNA: TGCAGCGTTGAAGATCTAGAGAGAGAGCAATACTTC
CDR3: CSVEDLEREQYF
J: TRBJ2-7
D: NA
size: NA
V: TRBV29-1

DNA: TGTGCCAGCAGTTTACAAAGACAGGGCTGGGAGTACGAGCAGTACTTC
CDR3: CASSLQRQGWEYEQYF
J: TRBJ2-7
D: TRBD1
size: NA
V: TRBV28

DNA: TGTGCCATCAAAGAGAGGTACAAGCAGTATTTC
CDR3: CAIKERYKQYF
J: TRBJ2-7
D: NA
size: NA
V: TRBV10-3

DNA: TGCGCCAGCAGCTTGGGTAGTCTCTACTACGAGCAGTACTTC
CDR3: CASSLGSLYYEQYF
J: TRBJ2-7
D: NA
size: many
V: TRBV5-1

DNA: TGTACCAGCAGTGAAGAGGCGGGGGGTAGCTACGGGCAGTACTTT
CDR3: CTSSEEAGGSYGQYF
J: TRBJ2-7
D: TRBD2
size: NA
V: TRBV6-1

DNA: TGCGCCAGCGGTGAGAGGTTGGGGGGCCTGACTAGCGGGACTATTGATGAGCAGTTCTTC
CDR3: CASGERLGGLTSGTIDEQFF
J: TRBJ2-1
D: TRBD2
size: NA
V: TRBV10-1

DNA: TGTGCTAGCAGCTTCTACGGCGTGGGTACCTACGAGCAGTACTTC
CDR3: CASSFYGVGTYEQYF
J: TRBJ2-7
D: NA
size: NA
V: TRBV7-9

DNA: TGTGTCTCCCGACAGTGCTCTACCGGGGAGCTGGTTTTT
CDR3: CVSRQCSTGELVF
J: TRBJ2-2
D: NA
size: NA
V: TRBV10-3

DNA: TGTGCCAGCAGCTTGGCCGGGACCACGCGGCAATTCGTCAATGAGCAGTTCTTC
CDR3: CASSLAGTTRQFVNEQFF
J: TRBJ2-1
D: NA
size: NA
V: TRBV5-6